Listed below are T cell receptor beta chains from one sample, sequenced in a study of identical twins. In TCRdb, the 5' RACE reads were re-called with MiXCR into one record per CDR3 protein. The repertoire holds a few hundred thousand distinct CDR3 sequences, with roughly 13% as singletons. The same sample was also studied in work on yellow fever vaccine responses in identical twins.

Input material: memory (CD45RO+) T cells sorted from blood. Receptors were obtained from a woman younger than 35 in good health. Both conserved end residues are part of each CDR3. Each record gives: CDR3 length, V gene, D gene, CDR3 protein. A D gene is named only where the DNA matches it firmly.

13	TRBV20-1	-	CSATTRDAETQYF
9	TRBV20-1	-	CSRIYGYTF
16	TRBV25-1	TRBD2	CASSERGSGGAYEQFF
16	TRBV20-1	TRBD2	CSARVLAGTNTGELFF
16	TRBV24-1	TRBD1	CATSDAPGQGSNIQYF
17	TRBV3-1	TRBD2	CASSQEVKGPAGNEQFF
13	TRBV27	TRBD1	CASRHTGVYEQYF
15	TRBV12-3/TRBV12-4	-	CASSPLSRKNNEQFF
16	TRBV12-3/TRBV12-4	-	CASSSGLTLNTGELFF
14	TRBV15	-	CATSREGIRQPQHF
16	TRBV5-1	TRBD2	CASSLPSSGSQETQYF
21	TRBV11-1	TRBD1	CASSFPSTVPGQGPGRYEQYF
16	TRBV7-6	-	CASSLTMTGSNSPLHF